One sample yielded the 10 T cell receptor beta chains listed below, sequenced in a study of blood T cell repertoires in COVID-19. Using immunoSEQ multiplex PCR, the repertoire was profiled, and TCRdb retains in-frame clones only, with some absent. The table records about 250,000 clones, approximately 83% of them present only once. Sequencing was carried out using PBMCs or T cells enriched from blood (not recorded which). All receptors derive from a man aged 50 to 60 who had recovered from COVID-19.

Worth noting for this clone: The junction departs from germline at one end; a sequencing error may be responsible. J is TRBJ2-1 and V is TRBV7-2, with 7 bases that match TRBD1. This CDR3 contains 14 residues. Germline CDR1 SGHTA, CDR2 FQGNSA. The CDR3 coding sequence is TGTGCCACCAGCACTAGACAGGGTCAGAATGAGCAGTTCTTC. Translating it yields CATSTRQGQNEQFF.

V usage is TRBV12-3 or TRBV12-4 and J usage is TRBJ2-2; D uncertain. V shed 5 bases and J shed 6 bases, with 10 bases lying between them. The CDR3 totals 13 residues. CDR3 coding DNA: TGTGCCAGCAGTCTCCCCCTCCCCGGGGAGCTGTTTTTT. The encoded protein is CASSLPLPGELFF.

V gene TRBV6-2 or TRBV6-3 combines with J gene TRBJ2-7, with 7 bases fitting TRBD1. Germline V CDR1 and CDR2: MNHEY, SVGEGT. The CDR3 length is 15 residues. Trimming at V came to 4 bases and at J to 3 bases, leaving 9 bases not matched to a gene. CDR3 region: CASSWDSPPNYEQYF. Here the CDR3 DNA reads TGTGCCAGCAGTTGGGACAGCCCCCCAAACTACGAGCAGTACTTC.

The J gene is TRBJ1-2, the V gene TRBV10-3, with 7 bases lining up with TRBD1. The germline V gene encodes CDR1 ENHRY and CDR2 SYGVKD. CDR3 length equals 14 residues. V lost 6 bases, J lost 0 bases, and 4 bases stayed unmatched. The CDR3 reads CAISRQGANYGYTF. The CDR3 DNA sequence: TGTGCCATCAGCCGACAGGGCGCTAACTATGGCTACACCTTC.

This chain connects TRBV10-3 to TRBJ2-7, with 10 bases that match TRBD1. With 6 bases clipped from V and 5 bases from J, the junction kept 7 bases outside the gene matches. The CDR3 extends over 14 amino acids. Germline lookup yields CDR1 ENHRY and CDR2 SYGVKD. CDR3 amino acids: CAIRRQGAVHEQYF. The CDR3 DNA reads TGTGCCATCAGGAGACAGGGGGCGGTCCACGAGCAGTACTTC.

As regards this clone: The same CDR3 can be traced to other DNA sequences in this sample. This chain uses TRBV7-3 with TRBJ2-2; D is ambiguous. The CDR3 has 15 residues. V shed 2 bases and J shed 5 bases, with 12 bases lying between them. Germline V gene lookup returns CDR1 SGHTA and CDR2 FQGTGA. CDR3 sequence: CASSLVPEVTGELFF. The CDR3 DNA reads TGTGCCAGCAGCTTAGTGCCAGAAGTAACCGGGGAGCTGTTTTTT. The full variable domain, its missing parts supplied by reference TRBV7-3 and TRBJ2-2, is GAGVSQTPSNKVTEKGKYVELRCDPISGHTALYWYRQSLGQGPEFLIYFQGTGAADDSGLPNDRFFAVRPEGSVSTLKIQRTERGDSAVYLCASSLVPEVTGELFFGEGSRLTVL.

In its sample, this clone was seen once. The CDR3 coding sequence is TGTGCCAGCAGCCCCGGGAAGGTTGGCGGCTACACCTTC. Translating it yields CASSPGKVGGYTF. The V call is TRBV27, the J call TRBJ1-2; D gene ambiguous. The V end lost 6 bases, the J end lost 8 bases, and 16 bases lay between the germline ends. The CDR3 totals 13 residues. The germline CDR1 and CDR2 sequences are MNHEY and SMNVEV (reference sequence).

This rearrangement joins TRBV7-2 to TRBJ2-1; 9 positions match TRBD1. The germline V gene encodes CDR1 SGHTA and CDR2 FQGNSA. Trimming removed 6 bases from V and 7 bases from J; junction bases left unmatched: 7. The CDR3 contains 14 residues. For the CDR3, the DNA is TGTGCCAGCAGGTGGGACAGGGAGGTGAATGAGCAGTTCTTC. This sequence encodes CASRWDREVNEQFF.

This chain uses TRBV30 with TRBJ1-5; tentatively, D is TRBD1 (5 bases). The CDR3 runs 15 residues. Trimming took off 3 bases at V and 7 bases at J, with 19 bases between the two ends. Germline CDR1 reads GTSNPN; CDR2 reads SVGIG (reference sequence). The CDR3 sequence: CAWRENWGDGQPQHF. Written as DNA, the CDR3 is TGTGCCTGGAGGGAAAACTGGGGGGATGGGCAGCCCCAGCATTTT.

The V call is TRBV7-9, the J call TRBJ1-5, with 10 nucleotides matching TRBD1. The CDR3 consists of 16 residues. V dropped 5 bases and J dropped 7; count of bases not matched to a gene: 11. Germline CDR1 reads SEHNR; CDR2 reads FQNEAQ (reference sequence). The CDR3, as DNA: TGTGCCAGCAGCCGTACCGGGACAGGGGTTCGCCAGCCCCAGCATTTT. This gives the protein CASSRTGTGVRQPQHF.